This T cell receptor (beta chain) stems from a study of spatial heterogeneity in lung cancer. Overall study context: Taken at a median of approximately 2 years after resection, follow-up PBMC samples underwent sequencing when available. General observations from the study: There were more appearances of ubiquitous expanded tumor TCRs in blood at resection than at follow-up.

Regarding time point: blood at routine non-recurrence follow-up after resection. Sequencing covered unsorted whole RNA taken from tumor, nontumor lung or frozen PBMC. TCRdb reprocessed the 5' RACE reads via MiXCR and lists one record per CDR3 protein. Among about 52,000 distinct CDR3 sequences listed, roughly 7% were seen once. This clonotype occurred many times. The antigen is unknown. Germline V gene sequence: CDR1 SGHRS, CDR2 YFSETQ. V shed 2 bases and J shed 3 bases, with 8 bases lying between them. The CDR3 covers 13 residues. This sequence joins TRBV5-1 and TRBJ1-2; D is uncertain. This TCR was recovered from a female donor with early-stage non-small cell lung cancer. This specimen consisted of PBMCs, obtained at follow-up. The CDR3 protein is CASSFDGDYGYTF. CDR3 sequence (DNA): TGCGCCAGCAGCTTTGACGGGGACTATGGCTACACCTTC.